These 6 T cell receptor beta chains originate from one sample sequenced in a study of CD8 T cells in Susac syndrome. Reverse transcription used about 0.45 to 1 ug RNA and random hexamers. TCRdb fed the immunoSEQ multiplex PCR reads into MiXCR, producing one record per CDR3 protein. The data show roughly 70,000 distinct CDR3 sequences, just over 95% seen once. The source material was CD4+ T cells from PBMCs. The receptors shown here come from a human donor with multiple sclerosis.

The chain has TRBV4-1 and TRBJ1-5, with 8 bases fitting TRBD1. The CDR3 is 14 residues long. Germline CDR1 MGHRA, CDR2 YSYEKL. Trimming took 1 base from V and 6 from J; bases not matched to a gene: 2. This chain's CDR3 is CASSQGTGIQPQHF. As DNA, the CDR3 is TGCGCCAGCAGCCAAGGGACAGGGATTCAGCCCCAGCATTTT.

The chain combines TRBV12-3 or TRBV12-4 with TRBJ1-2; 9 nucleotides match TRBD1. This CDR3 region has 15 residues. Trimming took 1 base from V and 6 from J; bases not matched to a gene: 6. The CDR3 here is CASSLVGQGYDGYTF. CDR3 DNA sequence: TGTGCCAGCAGTTTAGTGGGACAGGGTTACGATGGCTACACCTTC.

CDR3 loop: CSAGTDSYGYTF. CDR3 coding DNA: TGCAGTGCTGGGACAGACTCCTATGGCTACACCTTC. The chain joins TRBV20-1 to TRBJ1-2; 7 nucleotides agree with TRBD1. The CDR3 extends over 12 amino acids. The J segment lost 4 bases and the V segment lost 5 bases, leaving 4 bases of the junction unmatched. Per the germline V gene, CDR1 is DFQATT and CDR2 is SNEGSKA (reference sequence).

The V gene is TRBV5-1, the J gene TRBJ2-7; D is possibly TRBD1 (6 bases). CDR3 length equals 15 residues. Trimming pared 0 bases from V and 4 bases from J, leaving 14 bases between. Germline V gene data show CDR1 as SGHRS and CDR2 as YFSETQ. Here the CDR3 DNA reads TGCGCCAGCAGCTTGGATCTGGGACAAGGATACGAGCAGTACTTC. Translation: CASSLDLGQGYEQYF.

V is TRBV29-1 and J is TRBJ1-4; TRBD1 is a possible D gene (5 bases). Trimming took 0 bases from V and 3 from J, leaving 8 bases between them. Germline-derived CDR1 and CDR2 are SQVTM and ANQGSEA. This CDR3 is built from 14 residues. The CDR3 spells CSVEEEGSNEKLFF. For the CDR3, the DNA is TGCAGCGTTGAAGAGGAGGGGTCTAATGAAAAACTGTTTTTT.

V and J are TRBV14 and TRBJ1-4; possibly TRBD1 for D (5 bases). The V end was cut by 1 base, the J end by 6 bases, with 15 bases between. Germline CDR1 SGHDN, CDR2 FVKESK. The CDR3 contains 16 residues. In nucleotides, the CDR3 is TGTGCCAGCAGCCAAGGTTCGGGACTGAATTATGAAAAACTGTTTTTT. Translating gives CASSQGSGLNYEKLFF.